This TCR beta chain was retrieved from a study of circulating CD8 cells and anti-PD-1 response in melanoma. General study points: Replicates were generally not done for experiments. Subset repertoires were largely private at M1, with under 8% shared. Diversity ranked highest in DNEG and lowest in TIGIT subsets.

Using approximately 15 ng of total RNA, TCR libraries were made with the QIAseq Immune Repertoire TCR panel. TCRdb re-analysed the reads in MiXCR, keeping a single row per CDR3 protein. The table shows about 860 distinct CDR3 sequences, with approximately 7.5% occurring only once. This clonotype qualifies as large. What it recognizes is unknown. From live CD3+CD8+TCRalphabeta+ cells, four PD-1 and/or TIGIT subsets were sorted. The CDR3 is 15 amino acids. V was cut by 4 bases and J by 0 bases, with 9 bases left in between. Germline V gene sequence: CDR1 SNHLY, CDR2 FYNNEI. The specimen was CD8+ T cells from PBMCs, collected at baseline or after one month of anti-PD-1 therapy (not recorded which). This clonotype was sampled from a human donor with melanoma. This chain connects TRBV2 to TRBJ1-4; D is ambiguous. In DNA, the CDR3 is TGTGCCAGCAGTGCAGACACTTCAACTAATGAAAAACTGTTTTTT. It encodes CASSADTSTNEKLFF.